These 5 T cell receptor beta chains were sequenced from one sample in a study of blood T cells in healthy people across ages. Together with a sample-barcoded 5' primer, a J-beta primer mix was included in a second PCR lasting about 6 to 11 cycles. TCRdb itself ran the 5' RACE reads through MiXCR, one entry per CDR3 protein. This sample has roughly 1.4 million distinct CDR3 sequences; approximately 60% occur once, and the top ten carry under 8.5%. Sample: blood. The receptors were sampled from a man between 18 and 29 years old in good health.

The J gene is TRBJ1-1, the V gene TRBV29-1; D call uncertain. V gave up 4 bases and J gave up 1 base, with 13 bases separating them. In germline, CDR1 is SQVTM, CDR2 ANQGSEA. The CDR3 covers 14 residues. CDR3 amino acids: CSVVGKVSNTEAFF. For the CDR3, the DNA is TGCAGCGTTGTGGGAAAAGTATCGAACACTGAAGCTTTCTTT.

This chain connects TRBV3-1 to TRBJ2-4; D is perhaps TRBD1 (6 bases). The J call may be faulty, since TRBJ2-7 better matches the DNA end. The CDR3 consists of 13 residues. Germline V lookup: CDR1 LGHDT, CDR2 YNNKEL (reference sequence). The CDR3 DNA reads as TGTGCCAGCAGCCAAGGCCAGGGGAGCGAGCAGTACTTC. It translates to CASSQGQGSEQYF.

The CDR3 nucleotides read TGTGCCAGCTTACAGGGGGATTCACCCCTCCACTTT. Translation: CASLQGDSPLHF. V usage is TRBV7-2 and J usage is TRBJ1-6; 8 bases fit TRBD1. This CDR3 region has 12 residues. V shed 8 bases, J shed 8 bases, and the junction held 2 bases outside the gene matches. CDR1 and CDR2 (germline): SGHTA, FQGNSA.

Regarding this clonotype: Compared with germline, one end of the junction differs, possibly owing to a read error. The chain employs TRBV4-1 and TRBJ2-3, with D tentatively TRBD2 (6 bases). The CDR3 extends over 16 amino acids. Per the germline V gene, CDR1 is MGHRA and CDR2 is YSYEKL. CDR3: CASTPLTGGVTDTRYF. For the CDR3, the DNA is TGCGCCAGCACCCCCTTGACCGGAGGGGTGACAGATACGCGGTATTTT.

The chain joins TRBV4-2 to TRBJ2-3, with TRBD2 matching over 16 bases. Germline values: CDR1 LGHNA, CDR2 YNFKEQ. This CDR3 region has 18 residues. V lost 4 bases and J lost 3; bases outside the gene matches: 7. The CDR3 DNA is TGTGCCAGCAGCCCCCTTGGGACTAGCGGGGGGGGGACAGATACGCAGTATTTT. Its protein is CASSPLGTSGGGTDTQYF.